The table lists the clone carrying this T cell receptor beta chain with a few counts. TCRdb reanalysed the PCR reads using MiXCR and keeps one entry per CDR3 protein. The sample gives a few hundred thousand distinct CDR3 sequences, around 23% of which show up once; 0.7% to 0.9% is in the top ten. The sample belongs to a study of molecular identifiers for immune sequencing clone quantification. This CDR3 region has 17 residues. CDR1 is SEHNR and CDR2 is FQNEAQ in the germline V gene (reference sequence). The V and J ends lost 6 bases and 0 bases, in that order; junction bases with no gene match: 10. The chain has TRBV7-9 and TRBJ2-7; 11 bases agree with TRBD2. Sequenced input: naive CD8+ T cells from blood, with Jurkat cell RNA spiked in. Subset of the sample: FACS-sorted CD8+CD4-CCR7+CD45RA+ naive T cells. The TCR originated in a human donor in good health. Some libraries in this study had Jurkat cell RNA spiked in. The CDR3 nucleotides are TGTGCCAGCAGACCAGGACTAGCGGGCGCTAGCTCCTACGAGCAGTACTTC. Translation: CASRPGLAGASSYEQYF.